This T cell receptor beta chain derives from a study of T-cell memory formation after mild COVID-19. Study-wide background: Among the donors, TCR clusters were largely specific to each donor. General study findings and limits: Confirmation of SARS-CoV-2 specificity was lacking for second-wave clones peaking day 37. In pre-infection memory, a portion of responding clones appeared, which suggested that cross-reactive memory joined.

There are a few counts of this clonotype. Its antigen remains unidentified. V was shortened by 0 bases and J by 4 bases, with 13 bases between the two germline ends. The germline V gene has CDR1 KGHSH and CDR2 LQKENI. The CDR3 runs 16 residues. From the 5' RACE reads, TCRdb called clonotypes with MiXCR, one entry per CDR3 protein. The sample yields about 190,000 distinct CDR3 sequences, approximately 20% seen once. The receptor was isolated from an adult woman who had mild COVID-19 (a few samples of this study predate the infection). Cell type and time point are not known. V usage is TRBV18 and J usage is TRBJ2-1; maybe TRBD1 (6 bases). The sample comprised PBMCs or a T cell subset sorted from them (not recorded which). CDR3: CASSPPRGLHYNEQFF. The CDR3 DNA reads TGTGCCAGCTCACCACCCAGGGGCCTTCATTACAATGAGCAGTTCTTC.